This T cell receptor (beta chain) was sequenced during a study of blood T cell repertoires in COVID-19. Study background: Nucleic acid was either cDNA or gDNA, and it came from T cells, B-cell-depleted T cells, or PBMCs.

CDR1 is WNHNN and CDR2 is SYGVQD in the germline V gene (reference sequence). This CDR3 has 15 residues. Trimming removed 0 bases from V and 4 bases from J; junction bases left unmatched: 2. In the original processing: Amplification with reference gene primers provided the estimates of nucleated cell counts. Clones were read by immunoSEQ multiplex PCR, and TCRdb kept only the in-frame ones, dropping some. V and J calls and clone size come straight from that table; D and trimming were deduced from the DNA. The sample lists about 51,000 clones, more than 75% occurring once. The chain links TRBV10-1 to TRBJ2-1; 8 bases agree with TRBD2. Input material: peripheral blood. This receptor was identified in a man over 45 with active COVID-19. CDR3 residues: CASSESGGEYNEQFF. For the CDR3, the DNA is TGCGCCAGCAGTGAGTCCGGGGGGGAGTACAATGAGCAGTTCTTC.